Listed here are 9 T cell receptor beta chains from one sample, sequenced in a study of OX40 agonist ivuxolimab in advanced cancers. This table comes from immunoSEQ multiplex PCR, and its TCRdb copy is limited to in-frame clones, with some not included. Of 90,000 to 95,000 clones detected, around 87% appear once; the ten largest clones hold roughly 4%. The specimen was CD4+ or CD8+ T cells sorted from blood, collected in a trial of the OX40 agonist ivuxolimab. The receptors derive from an adult with an advanced solid tumor such as melanoma, head and neck, liver or kidney cancer.

V and J are TRBV28 and TRBJ1-2; the D is unclear. Germline V gene lookup returns CDR1 MDHEN and CDR2 SYDVKM. The CDR3 totals 12 residues. V was clipped by 2 bases and J by 3 bases, with 4 bases between them. The CDR3 bases are TGTGCCAGCAGTTTAGAGTACTATGGCTACACCTTC. Encoded protein: CASSLEYYGYTF.

The V call is TRBV11-2, the J call TRBJ2-5, with a possible D match to TRBD2 (5 bases). This CDR3 has 14 residues. Germline CDR1 SGHAT, CDR2 FQNNGV. Trimming shortened V by 5 bases and J by 5 bases, and 15 bases separated the two germline ends. The CDR3 DNA sequence: TGTGCCAGCAGCCGACGAACCTCGGGGGAGACCCAGTACTTC. The encoded protein is CASSRRTSGETQYF. The full variable domain, completed using reference TRBV11-2 and TRBJ2-5, is EAGVAQSPRYKIIEKRQSVAFWCNPISGHATLYWYQQILGQGPKLLIQFQNNGVVDDSQLPKDRFSAERLKGVDSTLKIQPAKLEDSAVYLCASSRRTSGETQYFGPGTRLLVL.

The chain is built from TRBV6-1 and TRBJ2-1, with TRBD2 matching 10 bases. Germline V gene sequence: CDR1 MNHNS, CDR2 SASEGT. The CDR3 consists of 16 residues. V dropped 3 bases and J dropped 2; count of bases not matched to a gene: 4. CDR3 nucleotide sequence: TGTGCCAGCAGTGATCTGAGCGGGAGGGCCTACAATGAGCAGTTCTTC. It encodes CASSDLSGRAYNEQFF.

The chain links TRBV15 to TRBJ1-2; no firm D call. Trimming took off 1 base at V and 5 bases at J, with 8 bases between the two ends. This CDR3 spans 13 amino acids. CDR1 is LNHNV and CDR2 is YYDKDF in the germline V gene (reference sequence). CDR3 residues: CATSRGQVYGYTF. The CDR3, as DNA: TGTGCCACCAGCAGAGGACAAGTTTATGGCTACACCTTC.

This clone was seen just once. The chain employs TRBV5-6 and TRBJ2-2; 7 nucleotides match TRBD1. The CDR3 sequence is 14 residues long. J lost 4 bases, V lost 5 bases, and 5 bases had no gene match. Germline loops: CDR1 SGHDT, CDR2 YYEEEE. This chain's CDR3 is CASSSTGFTGELFF. The DNA for the CDR3 is TGTGCCAGCAGTTCGACAGGGTTCACCGGGGAGCTGTTTTTT.

The chain uses TRBV9 and TRBJ2-3, with 9 bases fitting TRBD2. The V segment lost 4 bases and the J segment 2 bases; nucleotides outside the gene matches: 8. The V gene's germline CDR1 is SGDLS and CDR2 YYNGEE. The CDR3 totals 16 residues. CDR3 DNA: TGTGCCAGCAGCCTCGGGACTAGCCCTTCCACAGATACGCAGTATTTT. This translates into CASSLGTSPSTDTQYF.

This chain's CDR3 is CASSFTTGGPGNTIYF. CDR3 DNA: TGTGCCAGCAGTTTCACGACAGGGGGCCCTGGAAACACCATATATTTT. The rearrangement joins TRBV6-6 to TRBJ1-3, with 10 bases identical to TRBD1. This CDR3 spans 16 amino acids. CDR1 is MNHNY and CDR2 is SVGAGI in the germline V gene (reference sequence). The J segment lost 2 bases and the V segment lost 4 bases, leaving 5 bases of the junction unmatched.

V is TRBV5-1 and J is TRBJ1-1, with 11 positions matching TRBD1. This CDR3 region has 16 residues. V was clipped by 4 bases and J by 4 bases; unmatched bases: 9. Germline values: CDR1 SGHRS, CDR2 YFSETQ. The CDR3 sequence is CASSLGQGARSTEAFF. CDR3 nucleotide sequence: TGCGCCAGCAGCCTCGGACAGGGGGCGCGTAGCACTGAAGCTTTCTTT.

V gene TRBV11-2 combines with J gene TRBJ1-2; 8 bases fit TRBD1. Germline values: CDR1 SGHAT, CDR2 FQNNGV. V trimming: 5 bases; J trimming: 3 bases; junction bases outside the gene matches: 5. The CDR3 is made up of 14 amino acids. CDR3 DNA sequence: TGTGCCAGCAGCCGCCAGACAGGGGACTATGGCTACACCTTC. This gives the protein CASSRQTGDYGYTF.